The rows below give T cell receptor beta chains drawn from one sample of a study of identifying expanded T cells in peripheral blood. TCRdb keeps only in-frame clones here, not all; method: immunoSEQ multiplex PCR. The sample yields about 80,000 clones, roughly 91% seen once. The sample was blood. Source of these receptors: a person aged 18 to 70 in good health. CDR3s include the opening cysteine and the closing phenylalanine or tryptophan. A D gene is named only where the DNA matches it firmly. Not all rows give a size; the values are once, few, many and, for expanded clones, a class.

D | J | size | V | DNA | CDR3
. | TRBJ2-3 | . | TRBV5-1 | TGCGCCAGCAGCTTGTGGGAGGATACGCAGTATTTT | CASSLWEDTQYF
. | TRBJ1-5 | few | TRBV18 | TGTGCCAGCTCACCCCGATATAGCAATCAGCCCCAGCATTTT | CASSPRYSNQPQHF
. | TRBJ1-2 | . | TRBV7-9 | TGTGCCAGCAGCTCAATGATCGGGGTCCACTATGGCTACACCTTC | CASSSMIGVHYGYTF
. | TRBJ2-7 | . | TRBV5-1 | TGCGCCAGCAGCCCCAGGGGCCAGGACGAGCAGTACTTC | CASSPRGQDEQYF
TRBD1 | TRBJ1-2 | . | TRBV30 | TGTGCCTGGAGTGACGGGACAGGGGGGCACTATGGCTACACCTTC | CAWSDGTGGHYGYTF
. | TRBJ1-1 | . | TRBV7-9 | TGTGCCAGCAGCACCGGCGCGGCTACCAACACTGAAGCTTTCTTT | CASSTGAATNTEAFF
. | TRBJ2-2 | . | TRBV6-1 | TGTGCCAGCACAGAAATCCTGAGATTTCTGCTGTTTTTT | CASTEILRFLLFF
TRBD2 | TRBJ2-7 | . | TRBV4-2 | TGTGCCAGCAGCCAAGTTCAGTCTAGCGGGGGAACCTACGAGCAGTACTTC | CASSQVQSSGGTYEQYF
. | TRBJ2-7 | . | TRBV6-6 | TGTGCCAGCAGGAACCCACAGGGCGACGAGCAGTACTTC | CASRNPQGDEQYF
. | TRBJ1-6 | . | TRBV6-6 | TGTGCCAGCAGATTGGGCCCCTTTGATTCACCCCTCCACTTT | CASRLGPFDSPLHF
. | TRBJ1-5 | . | TRBV7-2 | TGTGCCAGCAGCTTGGTCCTGGACCAGCCCCAGCATTTT | CASSLVLDQPQHF
. | TRBJ2-7 | . | TRBV28 | TGTGCCAGCAGTTTCCCACCAGGGCTGAGCTCCTACGAGCAGTACTTC | CASSFPPGLSSYEQYF
TRBD1 | TRBJ1-2 | . | TRBV9 | TGTGCCAGCAGCGTAGCTACGGGACAGGGGTCCCATGGCTACACCTTC | CASSVATGQGSHGYTF
TRBD2 | TRBJ2-3 | . | TRBV19 | TGTGCCAGTAGTATAGGGAGCGGGGGGGCACATACGCAGTATTTT | CASSIGSGGAHTQYF
TRBD1 | TRBJ1-2 | . | TRBV25-1 | TGTGCCAGCAGTGAATATCGGGGACAGGGGAACTATGGCTACACCTTC | CASSEYRGQGNYGYTF
TRBD2 | TRBJ2-3 | . | TRBV4-2 | TGTGCCAGCAGCCAAGAGGGCGGGGGGACAGATACGCAGTATTTT | CASSQEGGGTDTQYF
. | TRBJ1-2 | . | TRBV7-2 | TGTGCCAGCAGCGTCCACAGGGGCTACACCTTC | CASSVHRGYTF
. | TRBJ2-7 | . | TRBV18 | TGTGCCAGCTCATCCCAGGGCGGCGGGTACGAGCAGTACTTC | CASSSQGGGYEQYF
. | TRBJ2-5 | . | TRBV7-8 | TGTGCCAGCAGCTTAGAGGAGGGAGGGACCCAGTACTTC | CASSLEEGGTQYF
TRBD1 | TRBJ2-7 | . | TRBV7-9 | TGTGCCAGCAGCTCGGGACAGGGGGCCTACGAGCAGTACTTC | CASSSGQGAYEQYF
. | TRBJ1-6 | many | TRBV6-1 | TGTGCCAGCTACGCTTTCGATTCACCCCTCCACTTT | CASYAFDSPLHF
. | TRBJ2-4 | . | TRBV15 | TGTGCCACCAGCGTCGGACATTCCCCCATTCAGTACTTC | CATSVGHSPIQYF
. | TRBJ1-1 | . | TRBV7-2 | TGTGCCAGCAGCCAAAGTAGGGATCTTGAAGCTTTCTTT | CASSQSRDLEAFF
. | TRBJ1-1 | . | TRBV7-9 | TGTGCCAGCAGCTTAGTGGAAACTGAAGCTTTCTTT | CASSLVETEAFF
. | TRBJ1-6 | . | TRBV18 | TGTGCCAGCTCCCAACAGGTCCTTAATTATAATTCACCCCTCCACTTT | CASSQQVLNYNSPLHF
. | TRBJ2-7 | . | TRBV7-2 | TGTGCCAGCAGCCCCGCCTACGAGCAGTACTTC | CASSPAYEQYF
. | TRBJ1-1 | once | TRBV29-1 | TGCAGCGTTGAAGATGAGACCTTTCCGGACCGATTGAACACTGAAGCTTTCTTT | CSVEDETFPDRLNTEAFF
TRBD1 | TRBJ2-3 | . | TRBV28 | TGTGCCAGCAGGACAGGGGGCTTTGGTACGCAGTATTTT | CASRTGGFGTQYF
. | TRBJ2-2 | once | TRBV7-8 | TGTGCCAGCAGCTTACGTGGGGGATCTGGCTCCGGGGAGCTGTTTTTT | CASSLRGGSGSGELFF
TRBD1 | TRBJ2-5 | . | TRBV11-2 | TGTGCCAGCAGTAAACAGGGGGGAAAAGAGACCCAGTACTTC | CASSKQGGKETQYF
. | TRBJ1-2 | . | TRBV21-1 | TGTGCCAGCATCGCAGGGACGGAGCCTACTAACTATGGCTACACCTTC | CASIAGTEPTNYGYTF
. | TRBJ1-2 | . | TRBV7-9 | TGTGCCAGCAGCTTAGAGGTGTTGGGCTATGGCTACACCTTC | CASSLEVLGYGYTF
. | TRBJ1-3 | . | TRBV10-1 | TGCGCCAGCTCTCCTGGGGGCACTGGAAACACCATATATTTT | CASSPGGTGNTIYF
. | TRBJ1-1 | . | TRBV7-9 | TGTGCCAGCAGCTTAGGCACCGGTCCTGAAGCTTTCTTT | CASSLGTGPEAFF
TRBD1 | TRBJ1-1 | . | TRBV5-1 | TGCGCCAGCAGCCCATTAACAGGGGGCGGCCCTGAAGCTTTCTTT | CASSPLTGGGPEAFF
TRBD1 | TRBJ1-5 | . | TRBV7-2 | TGTGCCAGCAGCTTAGTGGCAGGGGGTAATCAGCCCCAGCATTTT | CASSLVAGGNQPQHF
. | TRBJ2-1 | . | TRBV28 | TGTGCCAGCAACCTCGATAGGAATGAGCAGTTCTTC | CASNLDRNEQFF
. | TRBJ1-1 | few | TRBV7-6 | TGTGCCAGCAGCCTAGCGACAGACATGAACACTGAAGCTTTCTTT | CASSLATDMNTEAFF
. | TRBJ1-6 | . | TRBV5-6 | TGTGCCAGCAGCTTAGAGATGGGGAGAGCGGGATCCTATAATTCACCCCTCCACTTT | CASSLEMGRAGSYNSPLHF
. | TRBJ2-5 | once | TRBV6-5 | TGTGCCAGCAGTTACGCTATCAGTATCCAAGAGACCCAGTACTTC | CASSYAISIQETQYF
. | TRBJ2-3 | . | TRBV11-2 | TGTGCCAGCAGCTCACTTTGGGATACGCAGTATTTT | CASSSLWDTQYF
. | TRBJ1-1 | . | TRBV7-9 | TGTGCCAGCAGCCAGGGTTTGAATGTAAAACTGAACACTGAAGCTTTCTTT | CASSQGLNVKLNTEAFF
TRBD1 | TRBJ1-5 | . | TRBV19 | TGTGCCAGTAGTATAGCATCAGGGGGCGTTCAGCCCCAGCATTTT | CASSIASGGVQPQHF
. | TRBJ1-3 | . | TRBV11-2 | TGTGCCAGCAGCTTAGATACCGCATATCGATTGGGTTCTGGAAACACCATATATTTT | CASSLDTAYRLGSGNTIYF
TRBD2 | TRBJ2-3 | few | TRBV7-2 | TGTGCCAGCAGGATTAGCGGGCACGCAGATACGCAGTATTTT | CASRISGHADTQYF
. | TRBJ1-6 | . | TRBV18 | TGTGCCAGCATACAGGGCCCTGGATATAATTCACCCCTCCACTTT | CASIQGPGYNSPLHF